This entry concerns a single T cell receptor (beta chain). The sample holds one count of this clone. It has no known antigen specificity. Base qualities are not recorded, but no much larger clone differs from it by a single base. TCRbeta CDR3 regions were amplified from genomic DNA by means of the immunoSEQ Assay, a bias-controlled multiplex PCR. From the authors' description of their analysis: The number of nucleated cells in each sample was estimated by amplification of reference gene primers within the assay. To quantify the absolute abundance of each unique TCRbeta CDR3 rearrangement, sequence reads were collapsed and filtered. Productive Simpson clonality was computed per sample as the square root of Simpson's diversity index over productive rearrangements. Drawn from immuneACCESS, this table holds only the in-frame rearrangements with V and J called that TCRdb kept. Clones are partly lost; checked studies trace under half to an unresolved V gene and leave the rest unexplained. D and trimming were read from the DNA, whereas the V and J calls and clone size are those reported in that table. The sample profile shows about 140,000 clones; roughly four fifths of them were found once. Approximately 4.5% of the sample lies in the top ten.

The collaborating institutions used their own protocols to collect whole blood in K2EDTA tubes. For TCRbeta analysis, collaborator samples were shipped as frozen whole blood, as isolated PBMCs, or as DNA extracted from either sample type. This entry belongs to a study of blood T cell repertoires in COVID-19 (dated by TCRdb to 2018 to 2021). Regarding the research as a whole: Samples covering the acute and convalescent phases of COVID-19 were provided by collaborators in the United States, Italy and Spain. The material from the prospective study consisted of cDNA or gDNA derived from T cells, B-cell-depleted T cells, or PBMCs. Deeply sampled blood TCRbeta repertoires from subjects exposed to, actively infected with, or recovered from COVID-19 were included in the dataset. The repertoires were made available in a free public database intended to serve as a resource for research on the immune response to SARS-CoV-2. Samples came from the ongoing ImmuneRACE study (first 160 participants) plus 1,254 subjects from 6 global collaborators. Sample metadata almost always included a de-identified subject ID, COVID-19 status, age in years and sex. HLA class I and class II types, where available, came from metadata supplied by the sample provider rather than from assay-based typing. Broad study findings and their caveats: The quantity of clinical and demographic metadata differed by source and by participant and was supplied without curation.

CDR1 LNHNV and CDR2 YYDKDF were looked up in the germline V gene (reference sequence). At the junction V is shortened by 1 base and J by 0 bases; bases outside the gene matches: 5. The CDR3, cysteine through phenylalanine, is 16 amino acids long. Only the CDR3 DNA is retained, 48 bases long and in frame from the first base. The V and J genes are TRBV15 and TRBJ1-2, with 7 junctional bases fitting TRBD1. The sequencing input was peripheral blood. This sequence originates from a woman of 80 years or more with active or convalescent COVID-19. DNA sequence: TGTGCCACCAGCAGAGCTGGGCAGGGGGCTAACTATGGCTACACCTTC. Translated, it reads CATSRAGQGANYGYTF.